This entry is about one T cell receptor (beta chain). This specimen belongs to a study of blood T cell repertoires in COVID-19. Study summary: Researchers got acute and convalescent COVID-19 samples from the United States, Italy and Spain. Sources were T cells, B-cell-depleted T cells, or PBMCs; the material itself was cDNA or gDNA.

CDR1 is SGDLS, CDR2 YYNGEE, per germline. Trimming removed 5 bases from V and 2 bases from J, with 19 bases in between. The CDR3 contains 17 residues. Original analysis: Estimated nucleated cell counts came from reference gene primer amplification. Generated by immunoSEQ multiplex PCR, the TCRdb table keeps only in-frame clones and is missing some. D and trimming come from the DNA, and the V and J calls and clone size come from that table. The profile shows 200,000 to 300,000 clones, 65% to 85% of them singletons. The sample comprised peripheral blood. The chain employs TRBV9 and TRBJ1-4; D remains unclear. The sequence was obtained from a human donor in a cohort sampled during active COVID-19. The CDR3 is CASRSGVHPLTNEKLFF. CDR3 in DNA: TGTGCCAGCAGGTCCGGGGTACATCCCCTCACTAATGAAAAACTGTTTTTT.